This TCR beta chain stems from a study of control samples from healthy donors and cancer patients. The assay was immunoSEQ multiplex PCR, and TCRdb's table has in-frame clones only and misses some. The sample holds around 200,000 clones, 90% to 95% seen once. Looked up from germline, CDR1 is SGHDT and CDR2 is YYEEEE. CDR3 length: 15 residues. The V segment lost 4 bases and the J segment 5 bases; nucleotides outside the gene matches: 8. The sample taken for sequencing was blood. V is TRBV5-6 and J is TRBJ1-4; 7 nucleotides align to TRBD1. The TCR comes from a man aged 50 to 59 in good health. CDR3 region: CASSRTGTENEKLFF. The CDR3 DNA follows: TGTGCCAGCAGCCGGACCGGGACAGAGAATGAAAAACTGTTTTTT.